A single TCR beta chain is shown here with its context. Its antigen is undetermined. This record belongs to a study of CD4 T cells in relation to SARS-CoV-2 and coronaviruses. CD4+ T cells from unexposed donors were obtained before the COVID-19 pandemic (2011-2018). Isolation of CD4+ T cells took place after around 11 days in culture. Looked up from germline, CDR1 is KGHSH and CDR2 is LQKENI. Trimming stripped 2 bases from V and 1 base from J, with 8 bases between. The CDR3 is 14 residues long. The protocol was immunoSEQ multiplex PCR, while the TCRdb copy is restricted to in-frame clones and leaves out a portion. This table holds around 25,000 clones, 78% found once.

The material sequenced was CD4+ T cells from PBMCs, cultured in vitro. The origin of this receptor is a human donor in good health. The J gene is TRBJ1-1, the V gene TRBV18; no reliable D call. The CDR3 sequence is CASSPLRGNTEAFF. CDR3 sequence (DNA): TGTGCCAGCTCACCATTGCGGGGGAACACTGAAGCTTTCTTT.